This TCR beta chain was sequenced during a study of T cells in Graves' hyperthyroidism and ophthalmopathy. RNA transcripts provided the source from which TCR beta CDR3 regions were amplified. The TCR CDR3 was amplified in a first-round RT-PCR using the HTBI primer set. TCRdb ran MiXCR on the multiplex PCR reads and lists one entry per CDR3 protein. This table holds about 380,000 distinct CDR3 sequences, around 18% found once. Exclusion of a patient resulted from uncontrolled infection, other autoimmune disease, pregnancy or lactation. Each 10 ml fresh peripheral blood draw supplied the PBMCs. This clonotype has just a few counts. The antigen remains unidentified. Germline V gene data show CDR1 as SGHDT and CDR2 as YYEEEE. V trimming: 4 bases; J trimming: 6 bases; junction bases outside the gene matches: 13. The length of the CDR3 is 17 residues. Study-wide results and limits: Most thyroid-expanded clonotypes above 0.001 were also found in blood. Ophthalmopathy, as predicted by the model, came a median about six months after the prediction.

The rearrangement links TRBV5-6 to TRBJ1-4, with 9 positions matching TRBD1. The receptor was derived from a man younger than 30 with Graves' ophthalmopathy. The sequenced material came from blood. The CDR3 reads CASSQYDSGTGYEKLFF. The CDR3 bases are TGTGCCAGCAGCCAGTATGACTCCGGGACAGGGTATGAAAAACTGTTTTTT.